This TCR beta chain was found in a study of T cell repertoires in cytomegalovirus infection. Study context: Peptides in the study included HLA-C-restricted and HLA-B-restricted CMV epitopes. Public TCR beta signatures provided an indication of both CMV infection and a matching HLA type. Study-level findings and limits: The ex vivo response was dominated by HLA-C-restricted CMV-specific TCR beta clonotypes.

Between the trimmed V and J ends, which lost 2 bases and 4 bases, there was a span of 13 bases. Per the germline V gene, CDR1 is MNHEY and CDR2 is SVGAGI. CDR3 length: 15 residues. This clonotype was seen repeatedly, ten times or more. Its antigen is still unknown. TCRdb ran MiXCR on the reads and lists one entry per CDR3 protein. The sample shows fewer than 1,000,000 distinct CDR3 sequences, approximately 31% of them seen only once. The TCR comes from a human donor in good health (CMV status not recorded). Some clones in this sample may be carry-over from other donors' samples. The rearrangement links TRBV6-5 to TRBJ2-3; no clear D. Sequenced here: cultured CD8+ T cells from PBMCs, sampled from culture after CMV antigen stimulation. The CDR3 DNA is TGTGCCAGCAGTTACCTTGCAGGTGTCTCAGATACGCAGTATTTT. Protein product: CASSYLAGVSDTQYF.